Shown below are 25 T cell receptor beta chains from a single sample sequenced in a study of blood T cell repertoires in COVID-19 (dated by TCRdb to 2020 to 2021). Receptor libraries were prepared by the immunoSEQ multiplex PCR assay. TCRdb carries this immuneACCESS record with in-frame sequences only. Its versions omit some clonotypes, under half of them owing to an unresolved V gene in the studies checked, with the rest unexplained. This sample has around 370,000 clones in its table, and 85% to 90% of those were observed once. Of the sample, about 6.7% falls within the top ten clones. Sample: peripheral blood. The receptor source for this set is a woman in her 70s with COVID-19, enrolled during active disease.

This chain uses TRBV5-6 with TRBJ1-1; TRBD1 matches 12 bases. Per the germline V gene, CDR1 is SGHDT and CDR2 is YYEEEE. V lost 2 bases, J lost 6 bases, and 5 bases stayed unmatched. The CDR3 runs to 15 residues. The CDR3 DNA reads TGTGCCAGCAGCTTATGGGACAGGGGGCTGTCTGAAGCTTTCTTT. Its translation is CASSLWDRGLSEAFF.

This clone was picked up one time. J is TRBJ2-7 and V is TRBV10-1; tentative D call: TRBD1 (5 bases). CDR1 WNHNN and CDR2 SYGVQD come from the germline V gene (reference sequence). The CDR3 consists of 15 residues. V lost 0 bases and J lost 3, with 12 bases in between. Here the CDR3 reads CASSESGVGLYEQYF. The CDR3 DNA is TGCGCCAGCAGTGAGTCTGGGGTGGGGCTCTACGAGCAGTACTTC.

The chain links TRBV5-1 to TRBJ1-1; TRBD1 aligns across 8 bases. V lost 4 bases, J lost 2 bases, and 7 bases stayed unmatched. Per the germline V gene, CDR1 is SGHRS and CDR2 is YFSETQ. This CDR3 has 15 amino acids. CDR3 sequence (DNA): TGCGCCAGCAGCCCCGACGGACAGGGTAACACTGAAGCTTTCTTT. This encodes CASSPDGQGNTEAFF.

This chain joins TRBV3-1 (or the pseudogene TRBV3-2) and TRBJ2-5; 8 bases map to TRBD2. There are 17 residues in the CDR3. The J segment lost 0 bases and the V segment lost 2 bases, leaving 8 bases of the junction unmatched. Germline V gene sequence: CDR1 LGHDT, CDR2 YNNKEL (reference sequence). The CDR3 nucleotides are TGTGCCAGCAGCCAACACCCGGGACTAGAGTACCAAGAGACCCAGTACTTC. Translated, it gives CASSQHPGLEYQETQYF.

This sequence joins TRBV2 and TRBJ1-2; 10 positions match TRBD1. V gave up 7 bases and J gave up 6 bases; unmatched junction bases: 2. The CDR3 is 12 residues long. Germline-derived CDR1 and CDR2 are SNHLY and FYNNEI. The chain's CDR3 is CASIDRGHGYTF. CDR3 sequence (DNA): TGTGCCAGCATCGACAGGGGGCATGGCTACACCTTC. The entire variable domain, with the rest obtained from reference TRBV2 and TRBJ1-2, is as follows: EPEVTQTPSHQVTQMGQEVILRCVPISNHLYFYWYRQILGQKVEFLVSFYNNEISEKSEIFDDQFSVERPDGSNFTLKIRSTKLEDSAMYFCASIDRGHGYTFGSGTRLTVV.

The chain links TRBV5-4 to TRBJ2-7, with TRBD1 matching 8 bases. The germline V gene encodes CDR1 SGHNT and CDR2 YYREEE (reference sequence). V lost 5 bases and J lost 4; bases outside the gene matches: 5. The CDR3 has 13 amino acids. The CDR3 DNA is TGTGCCAGCAGTTCAGGGGGCGCGTACGAGCAGTACTTC. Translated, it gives CASSSGGAYEQYF.

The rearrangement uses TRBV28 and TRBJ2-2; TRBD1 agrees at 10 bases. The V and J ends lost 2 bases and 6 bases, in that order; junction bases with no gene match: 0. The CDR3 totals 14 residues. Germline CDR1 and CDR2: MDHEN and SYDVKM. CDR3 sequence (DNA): TGTGCCAGCAGTTTAGGGACAGGGGCCGGGGAGCTGTTTTTT. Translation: CASSLGTGAGELFF.

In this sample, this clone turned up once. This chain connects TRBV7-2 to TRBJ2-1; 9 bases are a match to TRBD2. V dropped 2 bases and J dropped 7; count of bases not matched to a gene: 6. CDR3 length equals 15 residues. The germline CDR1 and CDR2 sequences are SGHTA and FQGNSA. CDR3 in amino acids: CASSLYSGGQNEQFF. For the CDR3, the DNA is TGTGCCAGCAGCTTATACAGCGGGGGGCAAAATGAGCAGTTCTTC.

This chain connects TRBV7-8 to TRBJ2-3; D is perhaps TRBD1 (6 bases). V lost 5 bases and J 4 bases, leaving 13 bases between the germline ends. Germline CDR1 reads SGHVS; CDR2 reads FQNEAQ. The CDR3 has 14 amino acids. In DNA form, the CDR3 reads TGTGCCAGCAGCCCAATGCCAGGGGCAGATACGCAGTATTTT. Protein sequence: CASSPMPGADTQYF.

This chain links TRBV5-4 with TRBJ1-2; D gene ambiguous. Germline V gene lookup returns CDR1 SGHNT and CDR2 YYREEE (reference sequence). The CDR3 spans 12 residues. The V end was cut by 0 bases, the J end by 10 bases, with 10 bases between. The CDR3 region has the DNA TGTGCCAGCAGCTTGGTGAGGGAAGTCTACACCTTC. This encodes CASSLVREVYTF.

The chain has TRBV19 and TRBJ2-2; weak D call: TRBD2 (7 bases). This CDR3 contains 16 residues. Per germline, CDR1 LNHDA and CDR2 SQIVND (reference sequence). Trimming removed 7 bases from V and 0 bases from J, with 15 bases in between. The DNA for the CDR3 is TGTGCCAGTACGGGGAGGGGGACGACGAACACCGGGGAGCTGTTTTTT. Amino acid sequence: CASTGRGTTNTGELFF.

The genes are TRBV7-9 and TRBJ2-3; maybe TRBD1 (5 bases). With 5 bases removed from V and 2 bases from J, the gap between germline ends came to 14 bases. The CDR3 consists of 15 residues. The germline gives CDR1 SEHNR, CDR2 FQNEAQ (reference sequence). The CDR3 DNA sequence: TGTGCCAGCAGCCCTGGGTCAGGGAACACAGATACGCAGTATTTT. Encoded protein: CASSPGSGNTDTQYF.

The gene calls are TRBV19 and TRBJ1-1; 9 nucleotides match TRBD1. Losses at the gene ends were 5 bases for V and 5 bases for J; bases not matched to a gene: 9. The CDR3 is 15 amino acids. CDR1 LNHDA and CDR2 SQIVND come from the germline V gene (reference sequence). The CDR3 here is CASSLAGTGRTEAFF. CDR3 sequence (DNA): TGTGCCAGTAGTTTGGCCGGGACAGGGAGGACTGAAGCTTTCTTT.

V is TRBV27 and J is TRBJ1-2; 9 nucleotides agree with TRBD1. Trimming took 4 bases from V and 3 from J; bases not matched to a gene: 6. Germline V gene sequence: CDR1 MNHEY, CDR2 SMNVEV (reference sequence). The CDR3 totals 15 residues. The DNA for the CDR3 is TGTGCCAGCAGTTCTCCGGGACAGGGAGACTATGGCTACACCTTC. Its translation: CASSSPGQGDYGYTF.

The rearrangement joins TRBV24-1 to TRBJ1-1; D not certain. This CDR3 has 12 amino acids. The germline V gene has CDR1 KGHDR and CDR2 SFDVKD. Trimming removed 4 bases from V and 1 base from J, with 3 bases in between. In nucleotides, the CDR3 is TGTGCCACCAGTGACGGGAACACTGAAGCTTTCTTT. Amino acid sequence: CATSDGNTEAFF.

CDR3 residues: CASSQERGSYETQYF. CDR3 DNA sequence: TGTGCCAGCAGCCAAGAGCGGGGATCTTATGAGACCCAGTACTTC. V is TRBV7-9 and J is TRBJ2-5, with 7 bases identical to TRBD2. CDR1 SEHNR and CDR2 FQNEAQ come from the germline V gene (reference sequence). The length of the CDR3 is 15 residues. V dropped 5 bases and J dropped 5; count of bases not matched to a gene: 11.

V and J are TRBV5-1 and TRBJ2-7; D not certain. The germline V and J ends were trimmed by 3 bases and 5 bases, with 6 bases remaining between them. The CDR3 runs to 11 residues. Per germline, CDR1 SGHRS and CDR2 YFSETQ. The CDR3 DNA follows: TGCGCCAGCAGCTCCGGAGACGAGCAGTACTTC. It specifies CASSSGDEQYF.

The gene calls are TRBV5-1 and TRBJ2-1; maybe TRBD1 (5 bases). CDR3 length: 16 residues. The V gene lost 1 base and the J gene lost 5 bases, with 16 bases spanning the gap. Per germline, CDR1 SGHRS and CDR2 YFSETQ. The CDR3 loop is CASSLIFQGSNNEQFF. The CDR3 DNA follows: TGCGCCAGCAGCTTGATTTTCCAGGGTTCGAACAATGAGCAGTTCTTC.

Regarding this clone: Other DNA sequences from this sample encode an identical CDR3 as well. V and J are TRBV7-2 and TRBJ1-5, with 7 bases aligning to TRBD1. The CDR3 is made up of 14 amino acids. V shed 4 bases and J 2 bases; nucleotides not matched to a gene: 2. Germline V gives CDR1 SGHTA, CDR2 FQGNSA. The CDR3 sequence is CASSSTGGNQPQHF. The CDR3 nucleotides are TGTGCCAGCAGCTCCACAGGGGGCAATCAGCCCCAGCATTTT.

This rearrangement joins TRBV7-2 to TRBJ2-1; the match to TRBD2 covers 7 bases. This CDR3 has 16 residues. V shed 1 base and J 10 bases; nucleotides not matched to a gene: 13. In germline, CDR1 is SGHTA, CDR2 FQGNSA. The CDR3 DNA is TGTGCCAGCAGCTTAGGAGGCCTAGCGGCCGCAACAGAGCAGTTCTTC. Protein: CASSLGGLAAATEQFF.

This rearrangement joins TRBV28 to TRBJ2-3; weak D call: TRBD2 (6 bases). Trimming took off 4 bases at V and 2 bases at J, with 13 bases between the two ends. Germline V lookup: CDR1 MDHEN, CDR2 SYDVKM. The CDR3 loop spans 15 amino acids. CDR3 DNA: TGTGCCAGCAGTTCCCGGGGGACTTCCACAGATACGCAGTATTTT. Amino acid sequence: CASSSRGTSTDTQYF.

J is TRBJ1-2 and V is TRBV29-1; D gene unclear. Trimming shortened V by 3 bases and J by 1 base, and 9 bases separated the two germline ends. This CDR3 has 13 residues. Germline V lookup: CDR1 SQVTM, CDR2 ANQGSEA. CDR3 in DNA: TGCAGCGTTGATAAGGAGGGTAACTATGGCTACACCTTC. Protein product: CSVDKEGNYGYTF.

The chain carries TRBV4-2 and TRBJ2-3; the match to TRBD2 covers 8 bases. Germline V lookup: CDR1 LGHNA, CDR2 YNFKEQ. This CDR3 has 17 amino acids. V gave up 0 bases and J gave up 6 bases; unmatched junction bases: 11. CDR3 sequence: CASSQDAHSGAPDTQYF. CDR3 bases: TGTGCCAGCAGCCAAGACGCCCATAGCGGGGCCCCGGATACGCAGTATTTT.

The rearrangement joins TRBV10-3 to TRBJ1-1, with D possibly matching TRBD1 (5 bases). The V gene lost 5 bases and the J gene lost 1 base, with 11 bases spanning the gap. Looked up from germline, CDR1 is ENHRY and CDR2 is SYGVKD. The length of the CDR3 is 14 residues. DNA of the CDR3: TGTGCCATCAGTTCTGACAGCTGGAACACTGAAGCTTTCTTT. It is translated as CAISSDSWNTEAFF.

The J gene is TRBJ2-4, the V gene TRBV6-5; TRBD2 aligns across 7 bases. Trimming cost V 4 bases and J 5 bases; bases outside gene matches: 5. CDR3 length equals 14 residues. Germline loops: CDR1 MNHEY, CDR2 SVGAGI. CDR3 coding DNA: TGTGCCAGCAGTTTCTCAACTAGCGAAAACATTCAGTACTTC. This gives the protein CASSFSTSENIQYF.